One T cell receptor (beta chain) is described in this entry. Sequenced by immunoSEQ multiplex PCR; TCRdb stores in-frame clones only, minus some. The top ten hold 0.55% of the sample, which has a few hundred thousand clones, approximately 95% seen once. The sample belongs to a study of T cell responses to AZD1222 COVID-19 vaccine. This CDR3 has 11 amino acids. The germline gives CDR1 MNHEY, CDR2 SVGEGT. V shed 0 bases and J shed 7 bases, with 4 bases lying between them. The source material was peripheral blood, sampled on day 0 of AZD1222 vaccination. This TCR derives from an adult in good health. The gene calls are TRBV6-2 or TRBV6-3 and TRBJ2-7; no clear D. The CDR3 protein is CASSYSREQYF. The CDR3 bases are TGTGCCAGCAGTTACTCAAGGGAGCAGTACTTC.